The 3 T cell receptor beta chains presented below share a single source sample, sequenced in a study of blood T cell repertoires in COVID-19. Here immunoSEQ multiplex PCR was the method, and the copy in TCRdb shows in-frame clones only, minus some. The sample lists under 350,000 clones; around nine tenths were seen once. The sequencing input was peripheral blood. These receptors were taken from a man aged 35-49 years with acute or convalescent COVID-19.

The chain recombines TRBV11-2 with TRBJ2-2; D call uncertain. CDR3 length: 13 amino acids. Germline CDR1 reads SGHAT; CDR2 reads FQNNGV. The ends were cut back, 5 bases at V and 2 bases at J, with 6 bases in the middle. The CDR3 DNA is TGTGCCAGCAGCCCGCGTAACACCGGGGAGCTGTTTTTT. Its protein is CASSPRNTGELFF.

This clone has only one observation. The rearrangement links TRBV5-1 to TRBJ2-1, with TRBD1 matching over 7 bases. Germline lookup yields CDR1 SGHRS and CDR2 YFSETQ. V gave up 0 bases and J gave up 8 bases; unmatched junction bases: 8. This CDR3 has 15 residues. As DNA, the CDR3 is TGCGCCAGCAGCTTGGCGATAACAGGGGACGATGAGCAGTTCTTC. Its protein is CASSLAITGDDEQFF.

The J gene is TRBJ1-1, the V gene TRBV12-5, with 9 bases fitting TRBD1. There are 15 residues in the CDR3. The junction had 0 bases not matched to a gene; V was cut back by 1 base and J by 0 bases. The germline V gene has CDR1 LGHNT and CDR2 FRNRAP. The CDR3 DNA follows: TGTGCTAGTGGTTTGGGGACAGGGGTGAACACTGAAGCTTTCTTT. The encoded protein is CASGLGTGVNTEAFF.